One and the same sample provided the 5 T cell receptor beta chains below, sequenced in a study of blood T cells in healthy people across ages. Then a second PCR, running roughly 7 to 11 cycles, was carried out with a sample-barcoded 5' primer and a J-beta primer mix. A single record per CDR3 protein comes from TCRdb applying MiXCR to the 5' RACE reads. The sample gives about 1.5 million distinct CDR3 sequences, roughly 43% of which show up once; approximately 4.1% is in the top ten. The sample was blood. The receptors were sampled from a woman between 18 and 29 years old in good health.

This clonotype came up many times. The chain joins TRBV10-3 to TRBJ2-5; no clear D. Germline CDR1 reads ENHRY; CDR2 reads SYGVKD. This CDR3 is built from 11 residues. Trimming removed 4 bases from V and 5 bases from J, with 5 bases in between. In DNA form, the CDR3 reads TGTGCCATCAGTGTGGCTGAGACCCAGTACTTC. Translated, it gives CAISVAETQYF.

The chain uses TRBV10-3 and TRBJ2-7; weak D call: TRBD2 (6 bases). Germline assignment: CDR1 ENHRY and CDR2 SYGVKD. This CDR3 region has 13 residues. Trimming removed 5 bases at V and 7 bases at J, with 15 bases between. The CDR3 sequence is CAISWGLTGEQYF. CDR3 DNA sequence: TGTGCCATCAGTTGGGGACTCACGGGTGAGCAGTACTTC.

This clonotype showed up just a few times. This rearrangement joins TRBV5-1 to TRBJ1-2; no definite D call. Germline V gene lookup returns CDR1 SGHRS and CDR2 YFSETQ. The CDR3 contains 16 residues. Between the trimmed V and J ends, which lost 0 bases and 3 bases, there was a span of 15 bases. CDR3 coding DNA: TGCGCCAGCAGCTTGGTAAACCCGGTATTGGACTATGGCTACACCTTC. This gives the protein CASSLVNPVLDYGYTF.

V gene TRBV20-1 combines with J gene TRBJ2-7; TRBD1 matches at 7 bases. Germline V gene lookup returns CDR1 DFQATT and CDR2 SNEGSKA (reference sequence). The CDR3 covers 13 residues. Trimming at V came to 5 bases and at J to 2 bases, leaving 6 bases not matched to a gene. The chain's CDR3 is CSAPTGSTYEQYF. In DNA form, the CDR3 reads TGCAGTGCTCCGACAGGGTCTACCTACGAGCAGTACTTC.

This clonotype was detected a few times. The rearrangement joins TRBV11-3 to TRBJ2-1; D gene uncertain. Trimming cost V 3 bases and J 10 bases, with 10 bases left between them. Per the germline V gene, CDR1 is SGHNT and CDR2 is YENEEA. The CDR3 loop spans 12 amino acids. In DNA, the CDR3 is TGTGCCAGCAGCTTGGATGCCGTCGAGCAGTTCTTC. It specifies CASSLDAVEQFF. Full variable domain (rest looked up from reference TRBV11-3 and TRBJ2-1): EAGVVQSPRYKIIEKKQPVAFWCNPISGHNTLYWYLQNLGQGPELLIRYENEEAVDDSQLPKDRFSAERLKGVDSTLKIQPAELGDSAVYLCASSLDAVEQFFGPGTRLTVL.